This T cell receptor (beta chain) was sequenced during a study of T cell repertoires in cytomegalovirus infection. The overall study: Public signatures in TCR beta pointed to CMV infection and matching HLA type.

Study-wide points: Carriers of CMV plus the relevant HLA were identified by cumulative public TCR beta family frequency.

This clonotype was picked up many times. What it recognizes is unknown. CDR1 and CDR2 from the germline V gene are SGHTA and FQGNSA. There are 15 residues in the CDR3. V shed 4 bases and J 6 bases; nucleotides not matched to a gene: 6. Each CDR3 protein is one row after TCRdb ran MiXCR on the reads. The sample holds 300,000 or so distinct CDR3 sequences, roughly 26% seen once. This sequence originates from a human donor in good health (CMV status not recorded). Some clones in this sample may be carry-over from other donors' samples. The V call is TRBV7-2, the J call TRBJ2-6, with 7 positions matching TRBD1. The material sequenced was PBMCs. The CDR3 loop reads CASSSGQAQANVLTF. DNA for the CDR3: TGTGCCAGCAGCTCCGGACAGGCCCAGGCCAACGTCCTGACTTTC.